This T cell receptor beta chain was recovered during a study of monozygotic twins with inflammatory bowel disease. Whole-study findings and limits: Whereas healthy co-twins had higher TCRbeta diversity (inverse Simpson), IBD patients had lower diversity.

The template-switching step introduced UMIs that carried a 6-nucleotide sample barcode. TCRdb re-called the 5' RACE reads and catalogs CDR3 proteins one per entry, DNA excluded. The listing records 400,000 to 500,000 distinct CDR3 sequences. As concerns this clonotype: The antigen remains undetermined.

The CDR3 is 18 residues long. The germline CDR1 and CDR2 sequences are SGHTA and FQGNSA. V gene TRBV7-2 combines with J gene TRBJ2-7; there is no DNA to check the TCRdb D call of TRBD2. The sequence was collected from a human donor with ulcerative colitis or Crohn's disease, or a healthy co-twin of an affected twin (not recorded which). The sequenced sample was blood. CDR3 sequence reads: CASSLAHSGGGAPYEQYF.